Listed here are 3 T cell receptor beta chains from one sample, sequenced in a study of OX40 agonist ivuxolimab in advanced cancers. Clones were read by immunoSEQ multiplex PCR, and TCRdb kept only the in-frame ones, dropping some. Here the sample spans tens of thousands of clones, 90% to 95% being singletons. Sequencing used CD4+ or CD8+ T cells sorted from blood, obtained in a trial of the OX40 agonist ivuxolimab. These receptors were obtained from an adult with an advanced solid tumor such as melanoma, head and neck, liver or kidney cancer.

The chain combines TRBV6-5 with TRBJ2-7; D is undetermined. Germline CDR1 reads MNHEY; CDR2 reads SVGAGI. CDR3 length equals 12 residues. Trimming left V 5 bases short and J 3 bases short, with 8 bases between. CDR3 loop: CASSPSRYEQYF. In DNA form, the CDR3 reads TGTGCCAGCAGTCCCTCCCGCTACGAGCAGTACTTC.

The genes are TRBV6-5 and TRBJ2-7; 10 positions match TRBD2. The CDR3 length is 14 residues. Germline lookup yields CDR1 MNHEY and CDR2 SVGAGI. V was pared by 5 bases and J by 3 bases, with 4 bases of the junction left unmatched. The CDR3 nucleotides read TGTGCCAGCAGTATCCGACTAGCGGGCTACGAGCAGTACTTC. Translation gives CASSIRLAGYEQYF.

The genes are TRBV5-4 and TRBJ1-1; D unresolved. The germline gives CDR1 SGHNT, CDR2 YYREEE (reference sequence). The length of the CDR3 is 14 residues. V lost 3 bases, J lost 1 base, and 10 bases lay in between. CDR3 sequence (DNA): TGTGCCAGCAGCTCGTCTAGCAGGAACACTGAAGCTTTCTTT. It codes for CASSSSSRNTEAFF.